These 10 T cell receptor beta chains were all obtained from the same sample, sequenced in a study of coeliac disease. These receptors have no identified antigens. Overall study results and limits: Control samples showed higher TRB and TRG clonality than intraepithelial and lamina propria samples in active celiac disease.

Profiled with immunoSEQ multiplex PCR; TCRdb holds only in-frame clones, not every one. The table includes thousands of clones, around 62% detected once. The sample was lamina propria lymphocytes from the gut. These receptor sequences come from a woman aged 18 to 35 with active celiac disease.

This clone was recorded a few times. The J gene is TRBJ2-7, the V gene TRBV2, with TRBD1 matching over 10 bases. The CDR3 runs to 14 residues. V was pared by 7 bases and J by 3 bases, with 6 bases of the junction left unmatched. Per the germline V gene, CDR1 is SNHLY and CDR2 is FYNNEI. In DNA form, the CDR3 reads TGTGCCAGCAAGACAGGGACAGGGGTCTACGAGCAGTACTTC. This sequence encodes CASKTGTGVYEQYF.

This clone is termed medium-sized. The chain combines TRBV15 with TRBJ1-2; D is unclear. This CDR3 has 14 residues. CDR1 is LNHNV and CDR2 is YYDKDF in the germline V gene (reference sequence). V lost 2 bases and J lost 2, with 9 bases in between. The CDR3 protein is CATSRSPWNYGYTF. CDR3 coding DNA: TGTGCCACCAGCAGAAGCCCATGGAACTATGGCTACACCTTC.

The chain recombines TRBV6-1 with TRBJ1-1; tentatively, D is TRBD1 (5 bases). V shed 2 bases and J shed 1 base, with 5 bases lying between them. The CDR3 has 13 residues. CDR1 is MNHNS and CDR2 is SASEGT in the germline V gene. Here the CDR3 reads CASSEQGNTEAFF. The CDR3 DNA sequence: TGTGCCAGCAGTGAACAGGGGAACACTGAAGCTTTCTTT.

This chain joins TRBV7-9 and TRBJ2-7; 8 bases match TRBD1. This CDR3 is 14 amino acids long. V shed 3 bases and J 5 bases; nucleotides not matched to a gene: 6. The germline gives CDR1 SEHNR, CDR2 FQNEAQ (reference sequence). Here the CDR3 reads CASSFDRGRNEQYF. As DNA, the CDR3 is TGTGCCAGCAGCTTTGACAGGGGCAGGAACGAGCAGTACTTC.

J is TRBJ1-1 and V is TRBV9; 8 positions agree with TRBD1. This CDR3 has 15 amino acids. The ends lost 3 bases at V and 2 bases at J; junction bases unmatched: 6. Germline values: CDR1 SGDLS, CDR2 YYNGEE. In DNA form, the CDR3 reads TGTGCCAGCAGCGCCCTAGGGACAGGCAACACTGAAGCTTTCTTT. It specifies CASSALGTGNTEAFF.

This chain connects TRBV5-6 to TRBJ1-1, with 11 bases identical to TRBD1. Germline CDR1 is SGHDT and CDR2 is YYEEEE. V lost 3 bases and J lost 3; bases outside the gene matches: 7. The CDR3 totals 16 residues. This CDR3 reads CASSSRDRGVDTEAFF. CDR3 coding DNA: TGTGCCAGCAGCTCCCGGGACAGGGGGGTGGACACTGAAGCTTTCTTT.

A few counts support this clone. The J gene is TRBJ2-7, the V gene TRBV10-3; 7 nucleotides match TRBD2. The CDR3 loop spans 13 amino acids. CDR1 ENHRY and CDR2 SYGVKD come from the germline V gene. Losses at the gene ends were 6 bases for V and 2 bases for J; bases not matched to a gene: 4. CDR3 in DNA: TGTGCCATCAGCCCCGGGGGGACCTACGAGCAGTACTTC. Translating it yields CAISPGGTYEQYF.

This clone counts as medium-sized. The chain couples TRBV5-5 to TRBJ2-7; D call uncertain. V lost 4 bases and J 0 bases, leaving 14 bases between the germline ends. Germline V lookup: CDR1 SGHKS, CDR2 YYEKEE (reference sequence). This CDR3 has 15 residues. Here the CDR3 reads CASSRLWADSYEQYF. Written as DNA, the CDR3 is TGTGCCAGCAGCCGGCTGTGGGCCGACTCCTACGAGCAGTACTTC. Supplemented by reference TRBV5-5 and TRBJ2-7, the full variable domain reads DAGVTQSPTHLIKTRGQQVTLRCSPISGHKSVSWYQQVLGQGPQFIFQYYEKEERGRGNFPDRFSARQFPNYSSELNVNALLLGDSALYLCASSRLWADSYEQYFGPGTRLTVT.

CDR3 nucleotide sequence: TGTGCCAGCAAGAAAGGACAGGCCACACAAGAGACCCAGTACTTC. Its translation is CASKKGQATQETQYF. The V gene is TRBV2, the J gene TRBJ2-5; 7 bases match TRBD1. This CDR3 is 15 amino acids long. Per the germline V gene, CDR1 is SNHLY and CDR2 is FYNNEI. After removal of 7 bases from V and 2 bases from J, the junction contained 10 bases not matched to a gene. Variable domain in full (rest from reference TRBV2 and TRBJ2-5): EPEVTQTPSHQVTQMGQEVILRCVPISNHLYFYWYRQILGQKVEFLVSFYNNEISEKSEIFDDQFSVERPDGSNFTLKIRSTKLEDSAMYFCASKKGQATQETQYFGPGTRLLVL.

The CDR3 sequence: CASSRGDLTGHGYTF. Written as DNA, the CDR3 is TGTGCCAGCAGCCGAGGGGATTTGACAGGGCATGGCTACACCTTC. This chain connects TRBV13 to TRBJ1-2, with 7 bases that match TRBD1. The CDR3 is made up of 15 amino acids. Germline CDR1 and CDR2: PRHDT and FYEKMQ (reference sequence). After removal of 5 bases from V and 6 bases from J, the junction contained 12 bases not matched to a gene.